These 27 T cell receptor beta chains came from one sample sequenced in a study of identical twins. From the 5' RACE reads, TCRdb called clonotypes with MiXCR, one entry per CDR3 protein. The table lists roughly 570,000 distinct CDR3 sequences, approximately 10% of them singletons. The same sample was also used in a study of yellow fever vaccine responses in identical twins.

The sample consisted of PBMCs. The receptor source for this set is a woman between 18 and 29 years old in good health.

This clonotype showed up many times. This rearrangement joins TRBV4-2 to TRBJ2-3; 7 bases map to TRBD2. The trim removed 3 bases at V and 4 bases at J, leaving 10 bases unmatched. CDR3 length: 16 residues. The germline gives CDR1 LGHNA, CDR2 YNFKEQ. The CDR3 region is CASSQGGTLSPDTQYF. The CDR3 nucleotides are TGTGCCAGCAGCCAGGGAGGGACTCTGAGCCCAGATACGCAGTATTTT.

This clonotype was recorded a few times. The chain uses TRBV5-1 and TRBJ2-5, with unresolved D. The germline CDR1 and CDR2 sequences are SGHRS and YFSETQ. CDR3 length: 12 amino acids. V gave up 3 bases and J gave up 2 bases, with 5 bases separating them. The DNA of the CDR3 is TGCGCCAGCAGCTACACGCAAGAGACCCAGTACTTC. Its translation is CASSYTQETQYF.

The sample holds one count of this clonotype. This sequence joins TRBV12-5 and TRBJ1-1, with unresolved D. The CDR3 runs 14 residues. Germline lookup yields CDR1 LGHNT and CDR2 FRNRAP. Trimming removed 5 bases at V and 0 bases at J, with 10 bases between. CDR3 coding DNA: TGTGCTAGTGGTATTAGCCTATTGAACACTGAAGCTTTCTTT. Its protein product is CASGISLLNTEAFF. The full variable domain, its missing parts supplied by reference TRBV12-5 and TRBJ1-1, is DARVTQTPRHKVTEMGQEVTMRCQPILGHNTVFWYRQTMMQGLELLAYFRNRAPLDDSGMPKDRFSAEMPDATLATLKIQPSEPRDSAVYFCASGISLLNTEAFFGQGTRLTVV.

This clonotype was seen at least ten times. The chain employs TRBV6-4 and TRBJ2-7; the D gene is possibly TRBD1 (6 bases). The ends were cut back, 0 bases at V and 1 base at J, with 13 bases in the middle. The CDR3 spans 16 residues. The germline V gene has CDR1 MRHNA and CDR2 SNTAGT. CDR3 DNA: TGTGCCAGCAGTGACTCCAAGAAGACAGGTTCCTACGAGCAGTACTTC. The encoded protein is CASSDSKKTGSYEQYF.

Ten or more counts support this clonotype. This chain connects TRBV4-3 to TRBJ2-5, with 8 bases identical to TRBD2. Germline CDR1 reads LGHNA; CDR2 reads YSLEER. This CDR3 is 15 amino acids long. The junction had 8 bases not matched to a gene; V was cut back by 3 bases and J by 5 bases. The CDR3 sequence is CASSHERELRETQYF. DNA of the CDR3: TGCGCCAGCAGCCATGAGCGGGAGCTAAGGGAGACCCAGTACTTC.

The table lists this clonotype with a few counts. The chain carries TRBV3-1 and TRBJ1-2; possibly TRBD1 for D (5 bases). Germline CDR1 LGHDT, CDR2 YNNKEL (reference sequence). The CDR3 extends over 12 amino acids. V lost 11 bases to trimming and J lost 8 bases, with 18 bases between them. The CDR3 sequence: CASKQGELGYTF. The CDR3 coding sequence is TGTGCCTCTAAACAAGGGGAGTTAGGCTACACCTTC.

CDR3 loop: CAISLQGAVLNEQFF. Here the CDR3 DNA reads TGTGCCATCAGCTTACAGGGGGCAGTTTTGAATGAGCAGTTCTTC. This chain uses TRBV10-3 with TRBJ2-1; 9 bases are a match to TRBD1. The V gene end was trimmed by 6 bases and the J gene end by 7 bases; junction bases not matched to a gene: 10. The CDR3 has 15 residues. Germline values: CDR1 ENHRY, CDR2 SYGVKD.

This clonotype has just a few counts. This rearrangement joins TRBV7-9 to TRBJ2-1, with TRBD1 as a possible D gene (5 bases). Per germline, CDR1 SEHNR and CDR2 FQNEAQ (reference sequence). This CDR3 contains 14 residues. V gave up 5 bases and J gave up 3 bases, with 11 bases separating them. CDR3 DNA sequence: TGTGCCAGCAGCCCACAGGACATCTACAATGAGCAGTTCTTC. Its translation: CASSPQDIYNEQFF.

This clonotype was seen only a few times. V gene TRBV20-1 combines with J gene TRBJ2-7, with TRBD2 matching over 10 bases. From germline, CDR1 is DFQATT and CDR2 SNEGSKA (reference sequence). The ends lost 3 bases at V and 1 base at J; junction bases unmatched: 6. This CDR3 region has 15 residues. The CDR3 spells CSASYPSGSSYEQYF. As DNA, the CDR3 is TGCAGTGCTAGTTATCCTAGCGGGAGTTCCTACGAGCAGTACTTC.

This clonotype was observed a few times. The chain's CDR3 is CASSYGLYNSPLHF. The CDR3 nucleotides are TGCGCCAGCAGCTACGGGCTTTATAATTCACCCCTCCACTTT. The gene calls are TRBV4-3 and TRBJ1-6; D is unresolved. Trimming removed 5 bases at V and 4 bases at J, with 9 bases between. CDR1 is LGHNA and CDR2 is YSLEER in the germline V gene. The CDR3 length is 14 residues.

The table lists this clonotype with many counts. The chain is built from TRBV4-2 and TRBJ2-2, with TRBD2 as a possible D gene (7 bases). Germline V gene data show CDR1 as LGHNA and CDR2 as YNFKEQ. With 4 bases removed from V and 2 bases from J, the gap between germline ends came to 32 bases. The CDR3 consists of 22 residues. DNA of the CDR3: TGTGCCAGCAGCCCCAACCCACCTACAGGGATTTGGGACTACCGAAACACCGGGGAGCTGTTTTTT. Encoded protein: CASSPNPPTGIWDYRNTGELFF.

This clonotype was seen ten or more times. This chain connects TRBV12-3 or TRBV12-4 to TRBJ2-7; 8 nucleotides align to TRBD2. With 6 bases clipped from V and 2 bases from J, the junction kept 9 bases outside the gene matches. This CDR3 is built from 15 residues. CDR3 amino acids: CASSQAGEVTYEQYF. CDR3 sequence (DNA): TGTGCCAGCAGCCAAGCGGGAGAGGTAACCTACGAGCAGTACTTC.

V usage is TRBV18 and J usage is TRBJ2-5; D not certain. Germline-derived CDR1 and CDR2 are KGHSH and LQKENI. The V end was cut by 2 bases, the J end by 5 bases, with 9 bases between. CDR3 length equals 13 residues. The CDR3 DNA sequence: TGTGCCAGCTCACCAATAGGAATGGAGACCCAGTACTTC. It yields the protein CASSPIGMETQYF.

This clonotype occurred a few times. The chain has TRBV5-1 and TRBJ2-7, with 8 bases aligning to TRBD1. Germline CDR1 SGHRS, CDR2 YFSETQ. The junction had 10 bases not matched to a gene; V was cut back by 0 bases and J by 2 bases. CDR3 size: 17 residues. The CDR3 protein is CASSLEGQGLTTYEQYF. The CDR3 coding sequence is TGCGCCAGCAGCTTGGAAGGACAGGGCCTAACTACCTACGAGCAGTACTTC.

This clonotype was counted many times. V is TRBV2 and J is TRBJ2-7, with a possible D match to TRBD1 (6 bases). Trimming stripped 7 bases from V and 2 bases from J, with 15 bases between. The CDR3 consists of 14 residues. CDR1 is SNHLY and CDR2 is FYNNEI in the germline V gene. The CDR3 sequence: CASKVRGATYEQYF. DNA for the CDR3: TGTGCCAGCAAGGTCAGGGGTGCGACCTACGAGCAGTACTTC.

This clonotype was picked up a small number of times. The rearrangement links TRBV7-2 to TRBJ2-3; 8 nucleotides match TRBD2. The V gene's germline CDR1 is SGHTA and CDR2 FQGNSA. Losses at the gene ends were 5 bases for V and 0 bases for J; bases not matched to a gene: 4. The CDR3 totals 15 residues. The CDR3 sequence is CASSNSGVSTDTQYF. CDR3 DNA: TGTGCCAGCAGCAATAGCGGGGTTAGCACAGATACGCAGTATTTT.

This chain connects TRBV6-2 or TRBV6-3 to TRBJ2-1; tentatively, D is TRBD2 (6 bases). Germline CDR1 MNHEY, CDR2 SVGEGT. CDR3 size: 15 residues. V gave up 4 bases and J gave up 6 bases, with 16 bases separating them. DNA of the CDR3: TGTGCCAGCAGTTCCCCTTTGCGGGGAGCCAATGAGCAGTTCTTC. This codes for CASSSPLRGANEQFF.

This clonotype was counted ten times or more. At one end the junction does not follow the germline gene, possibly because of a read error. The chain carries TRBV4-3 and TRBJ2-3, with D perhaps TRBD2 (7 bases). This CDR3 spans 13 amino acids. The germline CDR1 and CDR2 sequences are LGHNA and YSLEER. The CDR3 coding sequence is TGCGCCAGCAGCCAAGATCGAGGGGGAGGGCCGAATTTT. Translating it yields CASSQDRGGGPNF.

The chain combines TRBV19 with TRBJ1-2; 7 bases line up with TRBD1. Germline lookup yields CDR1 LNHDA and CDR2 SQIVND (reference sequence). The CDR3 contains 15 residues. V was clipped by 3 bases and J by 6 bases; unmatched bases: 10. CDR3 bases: TGTGCCAGTAGTATTACAGGGGACGGCGCGAATGGCTACACCTTC. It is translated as CASSITGDGANGYTF. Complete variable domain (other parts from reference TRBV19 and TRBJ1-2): DGGITQSPKYLFRKEGQNVTLSCEQNLNHDAMYWYRQDPGQGLRLIYYSQIVNDFQKGDIAEGYSVSREKKESFPLTVTSAQKNPTAFYLCASSITGDGANGYTFGSGTRLTVV.

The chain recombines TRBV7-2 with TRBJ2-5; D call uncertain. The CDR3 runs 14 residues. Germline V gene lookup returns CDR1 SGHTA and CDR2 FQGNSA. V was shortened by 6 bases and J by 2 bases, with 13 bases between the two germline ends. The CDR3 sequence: CASRKTGPQETQYF. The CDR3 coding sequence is TGTGCCAGCAGAAAAACGGGCCCACAAGAGACCCAGTACTTC. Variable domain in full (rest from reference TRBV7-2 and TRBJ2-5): GAGVSQSPSNKVTEKGKDVELRCDPISGHTALYWYRQSLGQGLEFLIYFQGNSAPDKSGLPSDRFSAERTGGSVSTLTIQRTQQEDSAVYLCASRKTGPQETQYFGPGTRLLVL.

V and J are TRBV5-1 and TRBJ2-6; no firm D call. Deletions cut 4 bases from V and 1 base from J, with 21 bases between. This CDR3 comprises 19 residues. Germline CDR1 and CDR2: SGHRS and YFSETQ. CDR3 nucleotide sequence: TGCGCCAGCAGCCGGCTCGGGCCCGGGCTCGAATCTGGGGCCAACGTCCTGACTTTC. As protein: CASSRLGPGLESGANVLTF.

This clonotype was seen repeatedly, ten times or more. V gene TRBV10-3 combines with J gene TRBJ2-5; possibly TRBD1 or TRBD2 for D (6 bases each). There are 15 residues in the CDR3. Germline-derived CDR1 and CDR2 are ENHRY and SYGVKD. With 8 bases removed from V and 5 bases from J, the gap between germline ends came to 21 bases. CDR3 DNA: TGTGCCATCGGCCCAGGGGAGGCGGTGGAGGAGACCCAGTACTTC. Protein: CAIGPGEAVEETQYF.

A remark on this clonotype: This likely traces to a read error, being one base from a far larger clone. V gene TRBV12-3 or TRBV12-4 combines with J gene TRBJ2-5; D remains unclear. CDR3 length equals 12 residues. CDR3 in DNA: TGTGCCAGCAGTCGGAGTCAAGTGACCCAGTACTTC. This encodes CASSRSQVTQYF.

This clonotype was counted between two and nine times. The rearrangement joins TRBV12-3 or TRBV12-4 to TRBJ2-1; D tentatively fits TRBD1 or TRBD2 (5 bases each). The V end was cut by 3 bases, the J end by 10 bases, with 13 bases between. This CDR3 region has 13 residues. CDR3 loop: CASSLEAGQEQFF. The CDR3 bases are TGTGCCAGCAGTTTGGAGGCCGGACAAGAGCAGTTCTTC.

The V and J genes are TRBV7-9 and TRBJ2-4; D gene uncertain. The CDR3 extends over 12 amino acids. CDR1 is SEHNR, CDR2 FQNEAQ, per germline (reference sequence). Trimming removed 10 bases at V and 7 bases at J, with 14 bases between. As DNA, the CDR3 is TGTGCCATCGCGTCCCCGCGCAACATTCAGTACTTC. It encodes CAIASPRNIQYF.

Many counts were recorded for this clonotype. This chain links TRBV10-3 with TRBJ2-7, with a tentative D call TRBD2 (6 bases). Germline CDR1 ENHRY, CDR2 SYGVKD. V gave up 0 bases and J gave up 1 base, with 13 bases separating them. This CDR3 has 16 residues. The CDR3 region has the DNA TGTGCCATCAGTGAGTCTAGCGGAGCCGCGTCCTACGAGCAGTACTTC. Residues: CAISESSGAASYEQYF.

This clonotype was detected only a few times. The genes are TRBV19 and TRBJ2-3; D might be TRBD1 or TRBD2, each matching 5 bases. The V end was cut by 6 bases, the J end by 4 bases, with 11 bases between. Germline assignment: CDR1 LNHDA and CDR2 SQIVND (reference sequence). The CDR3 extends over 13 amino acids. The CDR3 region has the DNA TGTGCCAGTAGAACGAGGGGTGCAGATACGCAGTATTTT. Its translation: CASRTRGADTQYF.